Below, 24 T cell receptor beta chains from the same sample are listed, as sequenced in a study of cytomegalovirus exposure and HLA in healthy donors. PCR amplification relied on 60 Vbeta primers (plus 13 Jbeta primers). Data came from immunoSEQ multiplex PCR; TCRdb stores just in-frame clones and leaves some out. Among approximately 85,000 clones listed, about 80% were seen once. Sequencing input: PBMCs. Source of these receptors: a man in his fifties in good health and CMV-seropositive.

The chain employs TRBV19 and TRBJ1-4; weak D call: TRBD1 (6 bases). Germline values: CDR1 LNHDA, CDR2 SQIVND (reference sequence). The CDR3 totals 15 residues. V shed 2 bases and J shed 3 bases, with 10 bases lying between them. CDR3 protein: CASSIQGKANEKLFF. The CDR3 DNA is TGTGCCAGTAGTATACAGGGGAAGGCTAATGAAAAACTGTTTTTT.

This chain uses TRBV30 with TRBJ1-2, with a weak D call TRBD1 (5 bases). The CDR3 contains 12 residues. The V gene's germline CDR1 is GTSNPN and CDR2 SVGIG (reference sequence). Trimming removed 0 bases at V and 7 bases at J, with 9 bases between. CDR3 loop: CAWSVIGGGYTF. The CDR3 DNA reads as TGTGCCTGGAGTGTAATCGGGGGTGGCTACACCTTC.

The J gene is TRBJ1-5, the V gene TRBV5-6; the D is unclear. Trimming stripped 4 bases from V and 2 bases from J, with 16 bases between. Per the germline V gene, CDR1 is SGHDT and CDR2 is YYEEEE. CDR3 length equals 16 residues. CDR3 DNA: TGTGCCAGCAGCGCCAGGACCCTGGGAGGCAATCAGCCCCAGCATTTT. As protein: CASSARTLGGNQPQHF.

Here the CDR3 reads CASSLITSGVQETQYF. As DNA, the CDR3 is TGCGCCAGCAGCTTGATTACTAGCGGGGTCCAAGAGACCCAGTACTTC. J is TRBJ2-5 and V is TRBV5-1, with TRBD2 matching 10 bases. The germline CDR1 and CDR2 sequences are SGHRS and YFSETQ. V was clipped by 1 base and J by 1 base; unmatched bases: 4. This CDR3 comprises 16 residues.

The CDR3 sequence: CAWSVGTGSSEQFF. CDR3 DNA: TGTGCCTGGAGTGTGGGGACAGGGTCAAGTGAGCAGTTCTTC. The V and J genes are TRBV30 and TRBJ2-1, with 9 bases fitting TRBD1. Germline V CDR1 and CDR2: GTSNPN, SVGIG (reference sequence). V lost 0 bases and J lost 9; bases outside the gene matches: 6. The CDR3 is 14 residues long.

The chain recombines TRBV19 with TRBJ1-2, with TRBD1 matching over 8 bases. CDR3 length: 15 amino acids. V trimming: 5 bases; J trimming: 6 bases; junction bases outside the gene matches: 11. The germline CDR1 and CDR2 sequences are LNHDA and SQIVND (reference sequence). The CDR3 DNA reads TGTGCCAGTAGTGCCAAACCCGGACAGGGAGATGGCTACACCTTC. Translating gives CASSAKPGQGDGYTF.

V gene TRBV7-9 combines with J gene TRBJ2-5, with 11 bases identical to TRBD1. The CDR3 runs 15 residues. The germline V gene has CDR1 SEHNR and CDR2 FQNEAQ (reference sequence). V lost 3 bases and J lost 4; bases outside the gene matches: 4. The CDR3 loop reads CASSLDRGLVETQYF. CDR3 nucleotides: TGTGCCAGCAGCTTGGACAGGGGGCTGGTAGAGACCCAGTACTTC.

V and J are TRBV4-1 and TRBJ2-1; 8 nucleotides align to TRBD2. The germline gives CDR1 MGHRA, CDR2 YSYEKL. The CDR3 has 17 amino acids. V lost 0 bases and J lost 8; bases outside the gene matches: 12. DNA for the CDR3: TGCGCCAGCAGCCAAGATCGGTCGGGAGGGCCTTGGGATGAGCAGTTCTTC. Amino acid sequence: CASSQDRSGGPWDEQFF.

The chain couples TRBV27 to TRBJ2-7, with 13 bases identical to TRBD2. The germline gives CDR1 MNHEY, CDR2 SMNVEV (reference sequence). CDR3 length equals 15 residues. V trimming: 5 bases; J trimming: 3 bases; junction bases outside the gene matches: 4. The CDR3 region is CASSRGLAGVYEQYF. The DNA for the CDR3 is TGTGCCAGCAGTCGTGGACTAGCGGGAGTCTACGAGCAGTACTTC.

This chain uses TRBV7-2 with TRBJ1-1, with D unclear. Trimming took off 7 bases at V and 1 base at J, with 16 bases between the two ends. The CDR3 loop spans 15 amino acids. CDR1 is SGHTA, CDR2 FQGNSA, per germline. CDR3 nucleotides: TGTGCCAGCACCCCATTGCGGGGTCAGAACACTGAAGCTTTCTTT. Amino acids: CASTPLRGQNTEAFF.

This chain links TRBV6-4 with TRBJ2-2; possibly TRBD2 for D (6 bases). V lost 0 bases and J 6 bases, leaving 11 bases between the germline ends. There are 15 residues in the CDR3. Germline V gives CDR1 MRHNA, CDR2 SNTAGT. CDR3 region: CASSDSTGVAGELFF. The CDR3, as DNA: TGTGCCAGCAGTGACTCTACGGGGGTCGCCGGGGAGCTGTTTTTT.

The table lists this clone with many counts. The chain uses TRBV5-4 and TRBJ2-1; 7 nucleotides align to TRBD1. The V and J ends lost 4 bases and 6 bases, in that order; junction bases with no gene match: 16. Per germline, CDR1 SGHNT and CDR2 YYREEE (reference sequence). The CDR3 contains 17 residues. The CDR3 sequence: CASSPNLPGQNVNEQFF. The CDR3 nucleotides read TGTGCCAGCAGCCCAAACCTACCGGGACAGAATGTCAATGAGCAGTTCTTC.

This CDR3 is CSARISGTLHF. As DNA, the CDR3 is TGCAGTGCTAGGATTTCAGGGACCCTCCACTTT. The chain employs TRBV20-1 and TRBJ1-6, with a possible D match to TRBD1 (5 bases). V was clipped by 3 bases and J by 14 bases, with 11 bases between them. The CDR3 is made up of 11 amino acids. Looked up from germline, CDR1 is DFQATT and CDR2 is SNEGSKA (reference sequence).

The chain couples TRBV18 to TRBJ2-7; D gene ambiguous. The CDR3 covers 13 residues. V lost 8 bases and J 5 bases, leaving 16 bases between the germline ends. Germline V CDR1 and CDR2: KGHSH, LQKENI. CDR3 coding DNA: TGTGCCAGCACATACCAGAGGATGAACGAGCAGTACTTC. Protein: CASTYQRMNEQYF.

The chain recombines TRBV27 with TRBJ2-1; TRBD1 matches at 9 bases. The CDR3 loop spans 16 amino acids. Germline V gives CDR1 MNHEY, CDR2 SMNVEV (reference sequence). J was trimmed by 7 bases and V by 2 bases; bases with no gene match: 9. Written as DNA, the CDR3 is TGTGCCAGCAGTTTAACCTCTCTGGGACAGGGAAATGAGCAGTTCTTC. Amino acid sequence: CASSLTSLGQGNEQFF.

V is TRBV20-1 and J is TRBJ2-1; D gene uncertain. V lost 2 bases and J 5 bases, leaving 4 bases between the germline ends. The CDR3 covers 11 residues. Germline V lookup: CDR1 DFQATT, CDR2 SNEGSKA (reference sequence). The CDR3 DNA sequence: TGCAGTGCTAGACCCGACAATGAGCAGTTCTTC. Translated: CSARPDNEQFF.

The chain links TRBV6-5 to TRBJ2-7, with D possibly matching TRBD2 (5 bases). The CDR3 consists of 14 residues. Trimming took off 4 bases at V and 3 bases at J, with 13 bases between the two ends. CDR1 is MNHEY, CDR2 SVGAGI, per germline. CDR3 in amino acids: CASSSPGTNYEQYF. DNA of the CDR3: TGTGCCAGCAGTTCCCCGGGAACAAACTACGAGCAGTACTTC.

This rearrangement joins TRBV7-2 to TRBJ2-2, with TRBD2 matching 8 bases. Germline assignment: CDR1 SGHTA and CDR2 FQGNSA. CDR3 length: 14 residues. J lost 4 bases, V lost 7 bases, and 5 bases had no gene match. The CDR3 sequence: CASKREGGTGELFF. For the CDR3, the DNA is TGTGCCAGCAAACGGGAGGGGGGCACCGGGGAGCTGTTTTTT.

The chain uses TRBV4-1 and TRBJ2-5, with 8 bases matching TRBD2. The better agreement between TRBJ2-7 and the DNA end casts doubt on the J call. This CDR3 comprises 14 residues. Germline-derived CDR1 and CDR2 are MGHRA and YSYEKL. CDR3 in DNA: TGCGCCAGCAGCCCGGGACTAGGGTATTACGAGCAGTACTTC. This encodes CASSPGLGYYEQYF.

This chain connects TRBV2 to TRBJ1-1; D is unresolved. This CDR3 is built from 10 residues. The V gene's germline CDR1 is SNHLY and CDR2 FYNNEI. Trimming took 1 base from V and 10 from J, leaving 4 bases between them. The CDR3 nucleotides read TGTGCCAGCAGTGAAGACGGAGCTTTCTTT. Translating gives CASSEDGAFF.

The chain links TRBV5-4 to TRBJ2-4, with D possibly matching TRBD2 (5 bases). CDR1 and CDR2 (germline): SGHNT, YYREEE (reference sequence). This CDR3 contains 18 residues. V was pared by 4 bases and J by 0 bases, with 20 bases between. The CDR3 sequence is CASSNKIGGDIAKNIQYF. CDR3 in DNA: TGTGCCAGCAGCAACAAAATTGGAGGAGACATAGCCAAAAACATTCAGTACTTC.

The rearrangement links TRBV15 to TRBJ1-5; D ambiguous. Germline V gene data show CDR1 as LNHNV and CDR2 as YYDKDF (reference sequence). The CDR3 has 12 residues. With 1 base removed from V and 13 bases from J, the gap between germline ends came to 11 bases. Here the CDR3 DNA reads TGTGCCACCAGCAGAGCTGCAGGTCCACAGCATTTT. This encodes CATSRAAGPQHF. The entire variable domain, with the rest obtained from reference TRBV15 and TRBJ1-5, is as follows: DAMVIQNPRYQVTQFGKPVTLSCSQTLNHNVMYWYQQKSSQAPKLLFHYYDKDFNNEADTPDNFQSRRPNTSFCFLDIRSPGLGDTAMYLCATSRAAGPQHFGDGTRLSIL.

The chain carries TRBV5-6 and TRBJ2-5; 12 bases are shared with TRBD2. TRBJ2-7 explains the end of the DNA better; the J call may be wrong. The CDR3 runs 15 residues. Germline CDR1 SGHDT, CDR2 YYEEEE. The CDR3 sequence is CASSLGLAGVYEQYF. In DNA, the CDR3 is TGTGCCAGCAGCTTGGGACTAGCGGGAGTATACGAGCAGTACTTC.

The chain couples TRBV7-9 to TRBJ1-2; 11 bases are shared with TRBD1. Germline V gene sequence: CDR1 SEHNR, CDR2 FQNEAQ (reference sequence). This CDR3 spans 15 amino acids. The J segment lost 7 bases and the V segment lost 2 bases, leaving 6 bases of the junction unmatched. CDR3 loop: CASSLSDRGHGGYTF. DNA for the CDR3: TGTGCCAGCAGCTTATCGGACAGGGGGCACGGTGGCTACACCTTC.